One and the same sample provided the 21 T cell receptor beta chains below, sequenced in a study of CD8 T cells in ankylosing spondylitis. Study-wide results and caveats: In ankylosing spondylitis blood, a motif of several highly homologous TCR beta variants appeared characteristic.

No antigen has been assigned to these receptors. TCRdb ran MiXCR on the 5' RACE reads and lists one entry per CDR3 protein. Found here are roughly 490,000 distinct CDR3 sequences, over 4% of them singletons; the top ten hold 3% to 4.5%. The material sequenced was blood, either unsorted or a sorted T cell fraction (not recorded which). Receptors originate from a male donor with ankylosing spondylitis.

The rearrangement links TRBV2 to TRBJ1-2; 8 bases map to TRBD1. There are 17 residues in the CDR3. V shed 6 bases, J shed 2 bases, and the junction held 14 bases outside the gene matches. The germline V gene has CDR1 SNHLY and CDR2 FYNNEI. The CDR3 region is CASSDRGLFAANYGYTF. The CDR3 DNA reads TGTGCCAGCAGCGACAGGGGACTCTTCGCAGCCAACTATGGCTACACCTTC.

This clonotype was found many times. V gene TRBV7-2 combines with J gene TRBJ2-7; D uncertain. The V end was cut by 2 bases, the J end by 0 bases, with 8 bases between. This CDR3 contains 14 residues. CDR1 SGHTA and CDR2 FQGNSA come from the germline V gene. The CDR3 spells CASSLSVSSYEQYF. In DNA, the CDR3 is TGTGCCAGCAGCTTAAGTGTCTCCTCCTACGAGCAGTACTTC. The full variable domain, with the rest looked up from reference TRBV7-2 and TRBJ2-7, is GAGVSQSPSNKVTEKGKDVELRCDPISGHTALYWYRQSLGQGLEFLIYFQGNSAPDKSGLPSDRFSAERTGGSVSTLTIQRTQQEDSAVYLCASSLSVSSYEQYFGPGTRLTVT.

The table lists this clonotype with many counts. The chain employs TRBV7-2 and TRBJ1-4, with D perhaps matching TRBD1 (6 bases). This CDR3 contains 15 residues. Trimming removed 4 bases at V and 3 bases at J, with 12 bases between. Germline V lookup: CDR1 SGHTA, CDR2 FQGNSA. The CDR3 loop is CASSSRPGANEKLFF. The CDR3 nucleotides read TGTGCCAGCAGCTCGAGGCCAGGGGCTAATGAAAAACTGTTTTTT. Using reference TRBV7-2 and TRBJ1-4 for the parts outside the CDR3, the full variable domain is GAGVSQSPSNKVTEKGKDVELRCDPISGHTALYWYRQSLGQGLEFLIYFQGNSAPDKSGLPSDRFSAERTGGSVSTLTIQRTQQEDSAVYLCASSSRPGANEKLFFGSGTQLSVL.

The table lists this clonotype with a few counts. The genes are TRBV20-1 and TRBJ1-4, with D perhaps TRBD1 (5 bases). CDR3 length: 12 amino acids. Germline V lookup: CDR1 DFQATT, CDR2 SNEGSKA (reference sequence). Trimming shortened V by 3 bases and J by 12 bases, and 14 bases separated the two germline ends. In nucleotides, the CDR3 is TGCAGTGCTAGGGCCCAGGGAGGACAACTGTTTTTT. It yields the protein CSARAQGGQLFF.

This clonotype was counted at least ten times. The chain is built from TRBV20-1 and TRBJ2-1; D gene uncertain. The V gene lost 7 bases and the J gene lost 6 bases, with 16 bases spanning the gap. The germline V gene has CDR1 DFQATT and CDR2 SNEGSKA (reference sequence). The CDR3 covers 13 residues. The CDR3, as DNA: TGCAGTGTTTGGGCAAACAGATTCAATGAGCAGTTCTTC. The encoded protein is CSVWANRFNEQFF.

The sample holds many counts of this clonotype. The V call is TRBV9, the J call TRBJ2-2; D is possibly TRBD2 (5 bases). CDR3 size: 17 residues. V lost 0 bases and J lost 3, with 15 bases in between. CDR1 SGDLS and CDR2 YYNGEE come from the germline V gene. The chain's CDR3 is CASSVDQRVLYTGELFF. The CDR3 DNA sequence: TGTGCCAGCAGCGTAGACCAGAGGGTCCTTTACACCGGGGAGCTGTTTTTT.

In its sample, this clonotype was seen many times. The CDR3 nucleotides read TGCGCCAGCAGCTTGATACCTAGCGACTCGAACACCGGGGAGCTGTTTTTT. The encoded protein is CASSLIPSDSNTGELFF. This sequence joins TRBV5-1 and TRBJ2-2; D is possibly TRBD2 (6 bases). The ends were cut back, 1 base at V and 0 bases at J, with 13 bases in the middle. The CDR3 extends over 17 amino acids. The germline gives CDR1 SGHRS, CDR2 YFSETQ.

The sample holds many counts of this clonotype. The V gene is TRBV10-2, the J gene TRBJ2-1; 15 nucleotides align to TRBD2. Germline CDR1 is WSHSY and CDR2 is SAAADI. The junction had 6 bases not matched to a gene; V was cut back by 6 bases and J by 0 bases. The CDR3 runs to 18 residues. CDR3 sequence (DNA): TGCGCCAGCAGCCAGGGACTAGCGGGAGGTCTCTCCTACAATGAGCAGTTCTTC. Its translation is CASSQGLAGGLSYNEQFF.

This clonotype was counted ten times or more. As DNA, the CDR3 is TGCAGCGTGGGCGCGGGAGAGAGGAACGAGCAGTACTTC. It yields the protein CSVGAGERNEQYF. The chain recombines TRBV29-1 with TRBJ2-7; 7 bases align to TRBD2. The J segment lost 5 bases and the V segment lost 6 bases, leaving 10 bases of the junction unmatched. CDR1 and CDR2 from the germline V gene are SQVTM and ANQGSEA. The CDR3 contains 13 residues.

This clonotype has ten or more counts. This rearrangement joins TRBV4-2 to TRBJ2-1; D unclear. Germline CDR1 LGHNA, CDR2 YNFKEQ. The CDR3 totals 19 residues. V dropped 0 bases and J dropped 7 bases, with 25 bases sitting between them. The CDR3 sequence is CASSQDGRSRVLGRNEQFF. The DNA for the CDR3 is TGTGCCAGCAGCCAAGACGGCCGAAGTCGGGTCCTAGGCCGGAATGAGCAGTTCTTC.

This clonotype was observed many times. The rearrangement uses TRBV12-3 or TRBV12-4 and TRBJ2-5, with D possibly matching TRBD1 (7 bases). The V end was cut by 3 bases, the J end by 3 bases, with 14 bases between. The CDR3 covers 15 residues. Here the CDR3 reads CASSLRGRGEETQYF. The CDR3 bases are TGTGCCAGCAGTTTGAGGGGCAGGGGGGAAGAGACCCAGTACTTC.

In its sample, this clonotype was seen many times. The V gene is TRBV20-1, the J gene TRBJ2-3; 10 bases fit TRBD2. Trimming at V came to 6 bases and at J to 3 bases, leaving 6 bases not matched to a gene. Per germline, CDR1 DFQATT and CDR2 SNEGSKA (reference sequence). The CDR3 is 14 residues long. The CDR3 loop reads CSALTSGATDTQYF. The CDR3 bases are TGCAGTGCACTAACTAGCGGGGCTACAGATACGCAGTATTTT.

This clonotype was counted many times. A junction boundary mismatches the germline segment, possibly from a read error. J is TRBJ2-1 and V is TRBV12-3 or TRBV12-4; no definite D call. This CDR3 has 13 residues. CDR3 residues: CAPTACSYNEQFF. CDR3 bases: TGCGCCCCGACTGCCTGCTCCTACAATGAGCAGTTCTTC.

The rearrangement joins TRBV28 to TRBJ2-7; tentative D call: TRBD1 (6 bases). The V gene's germline CDR1 is MDHEN and CDR2 SYDVKM. This CDR3 is built from 14 residues. V dropped 5 bases and J dropped 3 bases, with 14 bases sitting between them. CDR3 bases: TGTGCCAGCAGTCAATGGACAGATCGCTACGAGCAGTACTTC. As protein: CASSQWTDRYEQYF.

This clonotype has ten or more counts. The chain couples TRBV4-3 to TRBJ2-3; D is uncertain. CDR1 is LGHNA, CDR2 YSLEER, per germline. The CDR3 has 14 amino acids. Between the trimmed V and J ends, which lost 4 bases and 0 bases, there was a span of 8 bases. CDR3 region: CASSPTTSTDTQYF. The CDR3 nucleotides read TGCGCCAGCAGCCCGACCACTAGCACAGATACGCAGTATTTT.

This clonotype showed up many times. This chain uses TRBV6-5 with TRBJ1-1; no definite D call. Germline values: CDR1 MNHEY, CDR2 SVGAGI. The CDR3 is made up of 12 amino acids. Deletions cut 6 bases from V and 1 base from J, with 6 bases between. The CDR3 coding sequence is TGTGCCAGCAGCCACAGGAACACTGAAGCTTTCTTT. This translates into CASSHRNTEAFF.

This clonotype came up many times. This chain uses TRBV29-1 with TRBJ1-1; D may be TRBD1 (5 bases). CDR1 SQVTM and CDR2 ANQGSEA come from the germline V gene. V dropped 4 bases and J dropped 5 bases, with 20 bases sitting between them. The CDR3 is made up of 15 amino acids. The CDR3 DNA reads TGCAGCGTTGGCCCAGGGTTAATTGGGGAGACTGAAGCTTTCTTT. It encodes CSVGPGLIGETEAFF.

The chain has TRBV7-9 and TRBJ2-7; D is ambiguous. Germline assignment: CDR1 SEHNR and CDR2 FQNEAQ (reference sequence). The length of the CDR3 is 15 residues. V was clipped by 0 bases and J by 0 bases, with 9 bases between them. CDR3 in amino acids: CASSLAGSLSYEQYF. The CDR3 bases are TGTGCCAGCAGCTTAGCCGGCAGCCTCTCCTACGAGCAGTACTTC. Full variable domain (rest looked up from reference TRBV7-9 and TRBJ2-7): DTGVSQNPRHKITKRGQNVTFRCDPISEHNRLYWYRQTLGQGPEFLTYFQNEAQLEKSRLLSDRFSAERPKGSFSTLEIQRTEQGDSAMYLCASSLAGSLSYEQYFGPGTRLTVT.

This clonotype was counted ten times or more. V and J are TRBV4-2 and TRBJ2-3; no clear D. The germline CDR1 and CDR2 sequences are LGHNA and YNFKEQ. Trimming cost V 2 bases and J 3 bases, with 9 bases left between them. The CDR3 has 14 amino acids. The CDR3 spells CASSQPGQTDTQYF. In DNA, the CDR3 is TGTGCCAGCAGCCAACCAGGCCAAACAGATACGCAGTATTTT.

This clonotype has a count of ten or more. This chain connects TRBV7-2 to TRBJ1-1; D uncertain. Germline V CDR1 and CDR2: SGHTA, FQGNSA. V was trimmed by 1 base and J by 3 bases, leaving 9 bases between them. The CDR3 has 14 amino acids. In nucleotides, the CDR3 is TGTGCCAGCAGCTTAGATGGTGGCTACACTGAAGCTTTCTTT. Its protein is CASSLDGGYTEAFF.

This clonotype was observed many times. V and J are TRBV7-2 and TRBJ2-3; 7 nucleotides agree with TRBD2. This CDR3 has 16 residues. CDR1 is SGHTA, CDR2 FQGNSA, per germline. The V segment lost 2 bases and the J segment 2 bases; nucleotides outside the gene matches: 7. Here the CDR3 reads CASSLWASGNTDTQYF. CDR3 nucleotide sequence: TGTGCCAGCAGCTTATGGGCTAGCGGAAACACAGATACGCAGTATTTT.